Below, 20 T cell receptor beta chains from the same sample are listed, as sequenced in a study of OX40 agonist ivuxolimab in advanced cancers. The repertoire was sequenced with immunoSEQ multiplex PCR; TCRdb's copy has only in-frame clones and lacks some. The sample has 50,000 or so clones, roughly 85% seen once. Source: CD4+ or CD8+ T cells sorted from blood, taken in a trial of the OX40 agonist ivuxolimab. The receptor set was obtained from an adult with an advanced solid tumor such as melanoma, head and neck, liver or kidney cancer.

V gene TRBV7-9 combines with J gene TRBJ2-7; 10 positions match TRBD2. Germline CDR1 reads SEHNR; CDR2 reads FQNEAQ (reference sequence). V shed 5 bases, J shed 1 base, and the junction held 2 bases outside the gene matches. The CDR3 has 14 residues. CDR3 region: CASSMTSGSYEQYF. CDR3 DNA sequence: TGTGCCAGCAGCATGACTAGCGGGTCCTACGAGCAGTACTTC.

The V call is TRBV7-9, the J call TRBJ1-1; 7 positions agree with TRBD1. Germline V lookup: CDR1 SEHNR, CDR2 FQNEAQ (reference sequence). V shed 3 bases, J shed 5 bases, and the junction held 6 bases outside the gene matches. This CDR3 is 14 amino acids long. The CDR3 DNA reads TGTGCCAGCAGCTTGACAGGGAGTGATACTGAAGCTTTCTTT. Protein sequence: CASSLTGSDTEAFF.

The chain is built from TRBV9 and TRBJ2-5; D is ambiguous. The germline gives CDR1 SGDLS, CDR2 YYNGEE. Trimming took off 3 bases at V and 1 base at J, with 4 bases between the two ends. There are 12 residues in the CDR3. This CDR3 is CASSASQETQYF. The CDR3 nucleotides read TGTGCCAGCAGCGCCTCCCAAGAGACCCAGTACTTC.

The V and J genes are TRBV29-1 and TRBJ2-3; D remains ambiguous. Germline CDR1 and CDR2: SQVTM and ANQGSEA. The CDR3 has 14 amino acids. V was shortened by 5 bases and J by 1 base, with 13 bases between the two germline ends. The CDR3 DNA sequence: TGCAGCGTTAGCATCAGTACGGGCACAGATACGCAGTATTTT. Protein sequence: CSVSISTGTDTQYF.

This clone was detected a few times. The gene calls are TRBV7-2 and TRBJ2-4; D is undetermined. Per germline, CDR1 SGHTA and CDR2 FQGNSA. The CDR3 totals 15 residues. Trimming shortened V by 3 bases and J by 8 bases, and 17 bases separated the two germline ends. This CDR3 reads CASSLISTVPDIQYF. The CDR3, as DNA: TGTGCCAGCAGCTTGATATCCACTGTCCCCGACATTCAGTACTTC.

V gene TRBV5-1 combines with J gene TRBJ2-7; D uncertain. Per the germline V gene, CDR1 is SGHRS and CDR2 is YFSETQ. Trimming removed 3 bases from V and 4 bases from J, with 17 bases in between. The CDR3 runs to 15 residues. In nucleotides, the CDR3 is TGCGCCAGCAGCTCCGATGGCCCAGGAAGTTACGAGCAGTACTTC. Translated: CASSSDGPGSYEQYF.

The chain carries TRBV6-6 and TRBJ2-5; TRBD2 aligns across 16 bases. The tail of the sequence fits TRBJ2-7 better, so the J call may be wrong. The CDR3 is 16 residues long. Germline loops: CDR1 MNHNY, CDR2 SVGAGI (reference sequence). In DNA, the CDR3 is TGTGCCAGCAGGGGACTAGCGGGAGGGGGGACCTACGAGCAGTACTTC. This encodes CASRGLAGGGTYEQYF.

A word on this clone: One junction end does not reproduce the germline sequence, and a read error may be involved. The chain couples TRBV7-7 to TRBJ2-2; D tentatively reads TRBD1 or TRBD2 (6 bases each). This CDR3 is 16 amino acids long. Germline assignment: CDR1 SSHAT and CDR2 FNYEAQ (reference sequence). The DNA of the CDR3 is TGTGCTAGCAGCCGCGGGGTGGGGGCTCCCACCGGGGAGCTGTTTTTT. Its protein product is CASSRGVGAPTGELFF.

The chain couples TRBV19 to TRBJ2-7, with TRBD1 matching 8 bases. After removal of 4 bases from V and 0 bases from J, the junction contained 2 bases not matched to a gene. The CDR3 is made up of 14 amino acids. Germline V gene sequence: CDR1 LNHDA, CDR2 SQIVND (reference sequence). CDR3 in DNA: TGTGCCAGTAGTACGGACAGGGTCTCCTACGAGCAGTACTTC. Translated, it gives CASSTDRVSYEQYF.

This chain links TRBV6-5 with TRBJ2-7, with 11 bases matching TRBD2. This CDR3 comprises 14 residues. V dropped 4 bases and J dropped 6; count of bases not matched to a gene: 5. The V gene's germline CDR1 is MNHEY and CDR2 SVGAGI. CDR3 nucleotides: TGTGCCAGCAGTTTTAGCGGGAGGGCCTCCGAGCAGTACTTC. Residues: CASSFSGRASEQYF.

V and J are TRBV11-3 and TRBJ2-7, with D unclear. Trimming stripped 0 bases from V and 3 bases from J, with 6 bases between. This CDR3 contains 13 residues. Germline V CDR1 and CDR2: SGHNT, YENEEA. CDR3 protein: CASSLDRNYEQYF. The CDR3 bases are TGTGCCAGCAGCTTAGATAGGAACTACGAGCAGTACTTC.

The V and J genes are TRBV2 and TRBJ1-3; 7 nucleotides match TRBD1. Germline V CDR1 and CDR2: SNHLY, FYNNEI. This CDR3 contains 16 residues. The ends lost 5 bases at V and 0 bases at J; junction bases unmatched: 7. CDR3 DNA: TGTGCCAGCAGTCGACAGGGTACCAGCTCTGGAAACACCATATATTTT. This sequence encodes CASSRQGTSSGNTIYF.

This clone was seen a few times. The chain uses TRBV28 and TRBJ1-5; unclear D gene. Germline V gene data show CDR1 as MDHEN and CDR2 as SYDVKM. The CDR3 is made up of 15 amino acids. The V gene lost 7 bases and the J gene lost 5 bases, with 18 bases spanning the gap. The CDR3 loop is CASTFVRGSYQPQHF. The DNA for the CDR3 is TGTGCCAGCACGTTTGTCCGGGGATCCTATCAGCCCCAGCATTTT.

The chain employs TRBV6-1 and TRBJ1-2; D is unresolved. CDR1 and CDR2 (germline): MNHNS, SASEGT. This CDR3 spans 16 amino acids. Trimming removed 2 bases from V and 0 bases from J, with 13 bases in between. This chain's CDR3 is CASSEIITVANYGYTF. The DNA for the CDR3 is TGTGCCAGCAGTGAAATAATTACAGTAGCTAACTATGGCTACACCTTC.

The chain is built from TRBV5-1 and TRBJ2-1; 7 bases agree with TRBD1. This CDR3 comprises 15 residues. Germline loops: CDR1 SGHRS, CDR2 YFSETQ. The junction had 7 bases not matched to a gene; V was cut back by 3 bases and J by 4 bases. The CDR3 coding sequence is TGCGCCAGCAGCTCAGGGACAGTAATGTACAATGAGCAGTTCTTC. Protein: CASSSGTVMYNEQFF.

This chain connects TRBV27 to TRBJ2-2; possibly TRBD1 for D (5 bases). This CDR3 has 15 residues. Germline loops: CDR1 MNHEY, CDR2 SMNVEV (reference sequence). V lost 6 bases, J lost 0 bases, and 11 bases lay in between. CDR3 DNA sequence: TGTGCCAGCAGAAAGGACACATCGAACACCGGGGAGCTGTTTTTT. Amino acids: CASRKDTSNTGELFF.

The chain has TRBV11-2 and TRBJ2-5; 8 nucleotides agree with TRBD2. The J segment lost 11 bases and the V segment lost 5 bases, leaving 13 bases of the junction unmatched. This CDR3 is built from 14 residues. Germline CDR1 is SGHAT and CDR2 is FQNNGV. CDR3 loop: CASSPSGGVMEQYF. Written as DNA, the CDR3 is TGTGCCAGCAGCCCCTCGGGGGGGGTAATGGAGCAGTACTTC.

The chain recombines TRBV5-1 with TRBJ1-1; D may be TRBD1 (6 bases). Germline loops: CDR1 SGHRS, CDR2 YFSETQ. This CDR3 contains 13 residues. Trimming shortened V by 4 bases and J by 6 bases, and 13 bases separated the two germline ends. CDR3 loop: CASSLQGGPEAFF. CDR3 nucleotides: TGCGCCAGCAGCCTTCAAGGGGGGCCTGAAGCTTTCTTT.

This clone was found once. The V gene is TRBV7-8, the J gene TRBJ2-5; the match to TRBD2 covers 10 bases. This CDR3 has 15 residues. V dropped 5 bases and J dropped 5; count of bases not matched to a gene: 8. The germline V gene has CDR1 SGHVS and CDR2 FQNEAQ. The DNA for the CDR3 is TGTGCCAGCAGCATTAGCGGGGGGCCAGGGGAGACCCAGTACTTC. Translated: CASSISGGPGETQYF.

V usage is TRBV20-1 and J usage is TRBJ1-2; D not resolved. Trimming removed 1 base from V and 8 bases from J, with 8 bases in between. CDR1 is DFQATT and CDR2 is SNEGSKA in the germline V gene (reference sequence). The CDR3 runs to 11 residues. The CDR3 region is CSARVVQGYTF. The CDR3 DNA reads as TGCAGTGCTAGAGTTGTACAGGGCTACACCTTC.